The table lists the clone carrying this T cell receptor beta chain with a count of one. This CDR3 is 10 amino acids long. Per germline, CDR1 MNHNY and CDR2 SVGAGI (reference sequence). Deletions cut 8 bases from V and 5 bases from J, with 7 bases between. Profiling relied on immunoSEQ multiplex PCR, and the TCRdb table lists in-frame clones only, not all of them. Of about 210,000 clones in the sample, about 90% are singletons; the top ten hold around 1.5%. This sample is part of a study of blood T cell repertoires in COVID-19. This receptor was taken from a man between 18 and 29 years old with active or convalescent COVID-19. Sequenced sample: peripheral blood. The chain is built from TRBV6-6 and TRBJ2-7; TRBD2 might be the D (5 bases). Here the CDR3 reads CASLANEQYF. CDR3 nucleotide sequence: TGTGCCAGCCTAGCTAACGAGCAGTACTTC.